This T cell receptor beta chain emerged from a study of cytomegalovirus exposure and HLA in healthy donors. About the research overall: Ancestry clustering placed about four fifths of several hundred genotyped donors in the Caucasian-associated cluster.

Notes on the study in general: Many donors carried some public TCRs, although rarity characterized most TCR sequences.

V lost 6 bases and J lost 1, with 12 bases in between. The germline V gene encodes CDR1 LNHDA and CDR2 SQIVND (reference sequence). CDR3 length: 14 amino acids. In regard to this clone: Its antigen is currently unknown.

The PCR was carried out with 60 Vbeta primers and 13 Jbeta primers. Data came from immunoSEQ multiplex PCR; TCRdb stores just in-frame clones and leaves some out. This table has around 160,000 clones, 75% to 90% appearing once. Sequences were obtained from PBMCs. The TCR comes from a woman younger than 30 in good health and CMV-seronegative. The chain is built from TRBV19 and TRBJ1-1; D remains unclear. CDR3 residues: CASRHNPGNTEAFF. CDR3 coding DNA: TGTGCCAGTAGACACAACCCTGGGAACACTGAAGCTTTCTTT.